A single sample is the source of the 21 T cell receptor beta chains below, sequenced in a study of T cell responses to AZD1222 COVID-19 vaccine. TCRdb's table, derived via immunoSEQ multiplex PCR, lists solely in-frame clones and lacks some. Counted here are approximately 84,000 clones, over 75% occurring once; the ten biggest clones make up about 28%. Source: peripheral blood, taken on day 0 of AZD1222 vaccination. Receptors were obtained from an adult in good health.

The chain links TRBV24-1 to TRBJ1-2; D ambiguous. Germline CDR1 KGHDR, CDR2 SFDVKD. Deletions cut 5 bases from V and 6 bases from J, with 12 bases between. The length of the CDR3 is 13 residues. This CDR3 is CATSVSRFNGYTF. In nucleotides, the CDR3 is TGTGCCACCAGTGTTTCCAGGTTCAATGGCTACACCTTC.

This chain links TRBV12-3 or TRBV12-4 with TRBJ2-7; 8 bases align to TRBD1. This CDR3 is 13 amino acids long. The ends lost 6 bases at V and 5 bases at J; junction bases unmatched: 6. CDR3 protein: CASRWTGQDEQYF. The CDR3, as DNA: TGTGCCAGCAGGTGGACAGGGCAGGACGAGCAGTACTTC.

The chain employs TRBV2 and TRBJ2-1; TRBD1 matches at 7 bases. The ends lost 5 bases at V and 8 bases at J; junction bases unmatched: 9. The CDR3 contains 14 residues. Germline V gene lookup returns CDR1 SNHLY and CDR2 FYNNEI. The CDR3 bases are TGTGCCAGCAGTCTAGACAGGGAGAGCGATGAGCAGTTCTTC. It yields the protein CASSLDRESDEQFF.

Here the CDR3 DNA reads TGTGCCACCAGCAGAGGGGGAGCTGGGGCCAACGTCCTGACTTTC. Translating gives CATSRGGAGANVLTF. This chain links TRBV15 with TRBJ2-6; D is possibly TRBD2 (5 bases). Germline values: CDR1 LNHNV, CDR2 YYDKDF (reference sequence). This CDR3 comprises 15 residues. Deletions cut 1 base from V and 2 bases from J, with 6 bases between.

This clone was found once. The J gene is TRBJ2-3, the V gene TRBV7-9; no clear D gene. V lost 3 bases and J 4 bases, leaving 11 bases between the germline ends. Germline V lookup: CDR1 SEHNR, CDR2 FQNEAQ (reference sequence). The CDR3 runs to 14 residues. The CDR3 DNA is TGTGCCAGCAGCTTTACCCGATTGGCAGATACGCAGTATTTT. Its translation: CASSFTRLADTQYF.

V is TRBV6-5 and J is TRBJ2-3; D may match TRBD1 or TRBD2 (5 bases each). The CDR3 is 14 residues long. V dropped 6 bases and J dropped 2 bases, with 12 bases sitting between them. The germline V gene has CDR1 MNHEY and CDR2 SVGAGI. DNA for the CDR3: TGTGCCAGCAGGACGGGACCAAACACAGATACGCAGTATTTT. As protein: CASRTGPNTDTQYF.

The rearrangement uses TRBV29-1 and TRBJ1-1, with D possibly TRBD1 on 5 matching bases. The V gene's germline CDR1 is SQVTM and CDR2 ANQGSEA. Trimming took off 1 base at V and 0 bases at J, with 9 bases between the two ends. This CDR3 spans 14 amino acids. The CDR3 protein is CSVEGDGMNTEAFF. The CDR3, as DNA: TGCAGCGTTGAAGGGGACGGCATGAACACTGAAGCTTTCTTT.

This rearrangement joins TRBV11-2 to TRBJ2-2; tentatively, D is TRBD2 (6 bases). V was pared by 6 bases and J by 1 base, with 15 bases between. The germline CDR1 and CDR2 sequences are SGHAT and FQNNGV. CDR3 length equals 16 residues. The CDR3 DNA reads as TGTGCCAGCAGAATTAGGAGGGGACGGAACACCGGGGAGCTGTTTTTT. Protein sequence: CASRIRRGRNTGELFF.

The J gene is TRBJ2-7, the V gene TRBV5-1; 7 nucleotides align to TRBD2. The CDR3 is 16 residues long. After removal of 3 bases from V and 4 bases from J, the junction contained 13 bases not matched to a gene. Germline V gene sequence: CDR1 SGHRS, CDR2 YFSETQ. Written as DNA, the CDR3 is TGCGCCAGCAGCTGGGGGGGGTCGTCCGGGAGGTACGAGCAGTACTTC. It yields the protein CASSWGGSSGRYEQYF.

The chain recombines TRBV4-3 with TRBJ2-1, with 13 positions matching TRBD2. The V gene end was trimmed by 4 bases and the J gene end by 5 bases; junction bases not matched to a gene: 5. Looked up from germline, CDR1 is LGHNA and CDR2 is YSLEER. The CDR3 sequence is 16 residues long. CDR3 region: CASSLGLAGVDNEQFF. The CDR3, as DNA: TGCGCCAGCAGCCTCGGACTAGCGGGAGTGGACAATGAGCAGTTCTTC.

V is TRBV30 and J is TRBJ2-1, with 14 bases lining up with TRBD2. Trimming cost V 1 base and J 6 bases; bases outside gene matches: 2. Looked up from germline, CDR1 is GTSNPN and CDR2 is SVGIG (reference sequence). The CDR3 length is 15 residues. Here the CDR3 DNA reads TGTGCCTGGAGTGGGACTAGCGGGAGGCCCAATGAGCAGTTCTTC. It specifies CAWSGTSGRPNEQFF.

As DNA, the CDR3 is TGTGCCAGCAGCTTAGTTCTGCGTTCGAACACCGGGGAGCTGTTTTTT. It translates to CASSLVLRSNTGELFF. The chain uses TRBV7-9 and TRBJ2-2; D remains unclear. The CDR3 contains 16 residues. CDR1 and CDR2 (germline): SEHNR, FQNEAQ (reference sequence). Trimming pared 1 base from V and 0 bases from J, leaving 9 bases between.

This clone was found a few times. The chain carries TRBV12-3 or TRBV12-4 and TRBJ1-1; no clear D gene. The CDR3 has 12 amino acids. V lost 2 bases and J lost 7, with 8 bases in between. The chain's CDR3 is CASSLNILEAFF. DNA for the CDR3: TGTGCCAGCAGTTTAAACATTCTTGAAGCTTTCTTT.

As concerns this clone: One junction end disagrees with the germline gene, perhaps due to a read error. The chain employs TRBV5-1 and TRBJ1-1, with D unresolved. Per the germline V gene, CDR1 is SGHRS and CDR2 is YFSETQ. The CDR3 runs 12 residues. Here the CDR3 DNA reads TGCGCCGGCAGCTCAACACTGGACGAAGCTTTCTTT. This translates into CAGSSTLDEAFF.

The CDR3 DNA is TGCGCCAGCAGCCAAGCTGGGTCGGGACTATTCTACGAGCAGTACTTC. Protein: CASSQAGSGLFYEQYF. The chain has TRBV4-1 and TRBJ2-7, with 7 nucleotides matching TRBD2. CDR1 is MGHRA, CDR2 YSYEKL, per germline. V trimming: 1 base; J trimming: 3 bases; junction bases outside the gene matches: 9. This CDR3 has 16 amino acids.

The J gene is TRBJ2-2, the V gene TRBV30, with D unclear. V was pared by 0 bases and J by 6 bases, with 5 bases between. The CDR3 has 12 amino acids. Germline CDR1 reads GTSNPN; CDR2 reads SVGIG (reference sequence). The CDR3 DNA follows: TGTGCCTGGAGTGTATACCCCGGGGAGCTGTTTTTT. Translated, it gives CAWSVYPGELFF. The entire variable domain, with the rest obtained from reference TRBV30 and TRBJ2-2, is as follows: SQTIHQWPATLVQPVGSPLSLECTVEGTSNPNLYWYRQAAGRGLQLLFYSVGIGQISSEVPQNLSASRPQDRQFILSSKKLLLSDSGFYLCAWSVYPGELFFGEGSRLTVL.

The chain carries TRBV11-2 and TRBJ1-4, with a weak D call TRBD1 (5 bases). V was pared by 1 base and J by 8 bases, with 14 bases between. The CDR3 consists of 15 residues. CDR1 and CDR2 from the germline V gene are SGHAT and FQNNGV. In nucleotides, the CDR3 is TGTGCCAGCAGCTTAGCCGGGGCTACGGGAGAAAAACTGTTTTTT. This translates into CASSLAGATGEKLFF.

CDR3 nucleotide sequence: TGTGCCAGCAGCTTGATTATAGCGGGGATACAGAACACCGGGGAGCTGTTTTTT. Protein: CASSLIIAGIQNTGELFF. The chain is built from TRBV5-6 and TRBJ2-2; 8 nucleotides align to TRBD2. V gave up 1 base and J gave up 1 base; unmatched junction bases: 9. The CDR3 length is 18 residues. Germline V gene lookup returns CDR1 SGHDT and CDR2 YYEEEE. Based on the CDR3 plus reference TRBV5-6 and TRBJ2-2, the full variable domain is DAGVTQSPTHLIKTRGQQVTLRCSPKSGHDTVSWYQQALGQGPQFIFQYYEEEERQRGNFPDRFSGHQFPNYSSELNVNALLLGDSALYLCASSLIIAGIQNTGELFFGEGSRLTVL.

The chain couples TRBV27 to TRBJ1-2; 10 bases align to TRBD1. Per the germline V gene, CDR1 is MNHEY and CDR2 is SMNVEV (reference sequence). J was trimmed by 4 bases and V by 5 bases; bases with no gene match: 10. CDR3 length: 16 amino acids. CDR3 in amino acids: CASSLKPGQGSYGYTF. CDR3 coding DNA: TGTGCCAGCAGTCTTAAACCGGGACAGGGGTCCTATGGCTACACCTTC.

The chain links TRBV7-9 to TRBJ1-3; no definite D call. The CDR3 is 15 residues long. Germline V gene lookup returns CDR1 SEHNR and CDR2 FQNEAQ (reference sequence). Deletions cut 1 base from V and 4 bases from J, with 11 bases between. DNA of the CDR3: TGTGCCAGCAGCTTAGAAGCGGGTGCGGGAAACACCATATATTTT. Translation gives CASSLEAGAGNTIYF.

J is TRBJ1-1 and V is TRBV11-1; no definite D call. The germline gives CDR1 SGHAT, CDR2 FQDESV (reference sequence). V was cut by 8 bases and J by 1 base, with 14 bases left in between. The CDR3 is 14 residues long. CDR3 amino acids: CASSMVGSNTEAFF. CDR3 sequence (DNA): TGTGCCAGCTCGATGGTAGGGTCGAACACTGAAGCTTTCTTT.